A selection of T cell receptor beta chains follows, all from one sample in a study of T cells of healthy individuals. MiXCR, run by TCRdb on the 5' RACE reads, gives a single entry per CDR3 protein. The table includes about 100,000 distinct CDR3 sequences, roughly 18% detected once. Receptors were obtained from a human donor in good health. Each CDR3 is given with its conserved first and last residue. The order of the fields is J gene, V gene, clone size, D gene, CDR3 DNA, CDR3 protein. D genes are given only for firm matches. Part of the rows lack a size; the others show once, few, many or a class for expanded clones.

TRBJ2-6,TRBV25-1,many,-,TGTGCCAGCAGCGCAGGGTCTGGGGCCAACGTCCTGACTTTC,CASSAGSGANVLTF
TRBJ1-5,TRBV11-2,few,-,TGTGCCAGCAGCTCCGACAGTAACAATCAGCCCCAGCATTTT,CASSSDSNNQPQHF
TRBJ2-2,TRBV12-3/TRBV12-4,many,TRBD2,TGTGCCAGCAGTTTATCGGCTAGCGGTACCGGGGAGCTGTTTTTT,CASSLSASGTGELFF
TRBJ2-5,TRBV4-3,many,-,TGCGCCAGCAGCCAAGTGCGGAACGGCCAAGAGACCCAGTACTTC,CASSQVRNGQETQYF
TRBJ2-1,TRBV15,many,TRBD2,TGTGCCACCGGAAAAAGCGGGGGCACCAATGAGCAGTTCTTC,CATGKSGGTNEQFF
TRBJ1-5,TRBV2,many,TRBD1,TGTGCCAGCAGCCCAGCCGGGACAGGGGGAAATCAGCCCCAGCATTTT,CASSPAGTGGNQPQHF
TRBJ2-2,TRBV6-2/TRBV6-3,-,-,TGTGCCAGCAGTTACTGGGTCGGAAAATCCACCGGGGAGCTGTTTTTT,CASSYWVGKSTGELFF
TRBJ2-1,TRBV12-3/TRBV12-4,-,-,TGTGCCAGCAGTCCCGTTACAGGGAACGGTGAGCAGTTCTTC,CASSPVTGNGEQFF
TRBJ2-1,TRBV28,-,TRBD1,TGTGCCAGCAGTTTCAGGGGGAAGGACAATGAGCAGTTCTTC,CASSFRGKDNEQFF
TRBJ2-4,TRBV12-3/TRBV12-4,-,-,TGTGCCAGCAGTTTCTACGGGGGTAAAAACATTCAGTACTTC,CASSFYGGKNIQYF
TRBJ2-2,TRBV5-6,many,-,TGTGCCAGCAGCTTGAGGGGTCCCGGGGAGCTGTTTTTT,CASSLRGPGELFF
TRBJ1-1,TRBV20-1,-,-,TGCAGTGCTAGAGATGTGGCGGGGTTGAACACTGAAGCTTTCTTT,CSARDVAGLNTEAFF
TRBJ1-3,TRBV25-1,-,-,TGTGCCAGCAGATCTATGGGAAACACCATATATTTT,CASRSMGNTIYF
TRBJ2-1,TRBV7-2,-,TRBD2,TGTGCCAGCAGCTTAGCAATTGTGTTGGCTAGCGGGGACAATGAGCAGTTCTTC,CASSLAIVLASGDNEQFF